This TCR beta chain was recovered during a study of blood T cell repertoires in COVID-19. Across the study: Samples taken during acute and convalescent COVID-19 were collected in the United States, Italy and Spain. PBMCs, B-cell-depleted T cells, or T cells were the source of the cDNA or gDNA that made up the material.

Authors' analysis steps: Estimation of nucleated cell counts relied on the amplification of reference gene primers. Sequencing used immunoSEQ multiplex PCR; TCRdb keeps in-frame clones, though not all of them. D and trimming come from the DNA, and the V and J calls and clone size come from that table. Found here are over 120,000 clones, roughly 80% of them singletons; the top ten hold 3% to 3.5%. CDR3 length equals 18 residues. CDR1 and CDR2 (germline): SGHTA, FQGNSA. V gave up 3 bases and J gave up 1 base; unmatched junction bases: 11. The sequenced sample consisted of peripheral blood. The receptor's source is a woman older than 75 with acute or convalescent COVID-19. The chain uses TRBV7-2 and TRBJ1-1; 10 bases map to TRBD1. CDR3: CASSFSKETGGKNTEAFF. The CDR3 bases are TGTGCCAGCAGCTTCTCTAAGGAGACAGGGGGCAAGAACACTGAAGCTTTCTTT.